This T cell receptor beta chain derives from a study of T cell repertoires in cytomegalovirus infection (dated by TCRdb to between 2018 and 2020). About the investigation overall: Recently identified HLA-C-restricted CMV epitopes, whose presentation resists viral immunomodulation, were targeted by peptide stimulations together with well-studied HLA-B-restricted epitopes. Donor HLA type was relevant to the analysis, because carriage of CMV infection together with the matching HLA type was indicated by public TCR beta signatures. The paper's findings and limits, for the study overall: In the ex vivo response, HLA-C-restricted CMV-specific TCR beta clonotypes were dominant, and in two of eight donors the single most frequent clonotype came from this HLA-C-restricted group. Cumulative frequency of public TCR beta family members discriminated carriers of CMV infection plus the relevant HLA type in this cohort and an independent roughly 330-donor cohort.

Instrument on record: Illumina HiSeq 1500. TCRdb reran the public reads through fastp at Q25 and MiXCR, keeping productive beta chains. Entries are consolidated by CDR3 protein sequence, retaining the most common genes and DNA. This sample is represented by about 130,000 distinct CDR3 sequences; more than 30% of them were singletons. The ten largest account for 58% of the sample. In this sample, this clonotype turned up a few times. It lacks a known antigen. Base quality data are lacking; no much larger clone is found one base away. V sheds 2 bases and J sheds 1 base, leaving 8 bases between their ends. CDR3 length: 14 amino acids, cysteine to phenylalanine. Only the CDR3 portion is preserved as DNA: 42 bases, with reading frame beginning at the first base. According to the germline V gene, CDR1 reads MGHRA and CDR2 reads YSYEKL. Reading the label with the study, this specimen's treatment or condition is: in vitro stimulation with specific CMV peptide epitopes to enrich CMV-specific T cells.

Here the chain combines TRBV4-1 and TRBJ1-2, with the identity of the D gene unclear. This sample comprised CD8+ T cells from cultured PBMCs, obtained from culture after CMV antigen stimulation. The sequence came from a human donor in good health (CMV status not recorded). Some clones in this sample may be carry-over from other donors' samples. The sequenced DNA: TGCGCCAGCAGCCAAAGGGAGATTAACTATGGCTACACCTTC. Translated, it reads CASSQREINYGYTF.